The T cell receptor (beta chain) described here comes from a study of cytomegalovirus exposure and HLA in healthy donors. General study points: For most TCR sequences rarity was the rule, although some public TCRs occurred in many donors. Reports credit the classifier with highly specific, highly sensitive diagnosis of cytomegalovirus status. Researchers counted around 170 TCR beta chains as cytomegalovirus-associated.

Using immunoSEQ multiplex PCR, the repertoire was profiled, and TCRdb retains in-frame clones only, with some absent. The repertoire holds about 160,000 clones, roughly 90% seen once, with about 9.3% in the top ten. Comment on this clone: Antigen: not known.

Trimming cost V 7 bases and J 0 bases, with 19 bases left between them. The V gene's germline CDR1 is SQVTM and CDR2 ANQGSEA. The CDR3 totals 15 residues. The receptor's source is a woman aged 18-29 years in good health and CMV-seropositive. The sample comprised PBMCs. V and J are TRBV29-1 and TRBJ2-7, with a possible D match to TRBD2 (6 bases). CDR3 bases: TGCAGCGGGGGAGGCGCGAGTGGCGCCTCCTACGAGCAGTACTTC. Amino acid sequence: CSGGGASGASYEQYF.